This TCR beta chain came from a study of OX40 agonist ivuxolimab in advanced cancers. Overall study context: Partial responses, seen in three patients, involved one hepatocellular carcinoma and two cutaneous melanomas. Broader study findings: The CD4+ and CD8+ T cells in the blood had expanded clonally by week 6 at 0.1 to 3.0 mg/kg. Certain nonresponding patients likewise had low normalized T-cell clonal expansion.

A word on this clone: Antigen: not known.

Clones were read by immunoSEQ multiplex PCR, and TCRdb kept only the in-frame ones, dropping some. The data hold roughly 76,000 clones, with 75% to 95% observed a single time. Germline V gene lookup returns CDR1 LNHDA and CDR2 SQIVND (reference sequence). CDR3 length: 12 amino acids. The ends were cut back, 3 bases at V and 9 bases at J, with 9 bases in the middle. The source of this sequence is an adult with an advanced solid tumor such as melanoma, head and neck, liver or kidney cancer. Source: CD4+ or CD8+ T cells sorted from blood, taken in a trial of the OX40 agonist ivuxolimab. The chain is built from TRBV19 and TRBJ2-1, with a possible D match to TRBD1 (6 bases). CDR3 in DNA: TGTGCCAGTAGTATGACAGGCACTGAGCAGTTCTTC. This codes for CASSMTGTEQFF.